This is a list of T cell receptor beta chains from one sample in a study of Ad26.COV2.S vaccination and SARS-CoV-2 variants. TCRdb keeps only in-frame clones here, not all; method: immunoSEQ multiplex PCR. The data show hundreds of thousands of clones, approximately 90% seen once. The sequencing here drew on peripheral blood, taken in a trial of Ad26.COV2.S vaccine versus placebo. The receptors come from a person aged 18-60 years who received the Ad26.COV2.S COVID-19 vaccine or a placebo. Both conserved end residues are part of each CDR3. D genes are given only for firm matches. Size is omitted from some rows. Given values are once, few, many or a class for expanded clones.

>TRBJ1-6|-|TRBV7-9|-
CASSLSGYNSPLHF
TGTGCCAGCAGCTTAAGCGGATATAATTCACCCCTCCACTTT
>TRBJ2-7|-|TRBV7-9|-
CASSPPVAGGIYEQYF
TGTGCCAGCAGCCCACCCGTGGCAGGAGGAATCTACGAGCAGTACTTC
>TRBJ2-6|-|TRBV2|-
CASKVGGANVLTF
TGTGCCAGCAAGGTGGGTGGGGCCAACGTCCTGACTTTC
>TRBJ2-6|-|TRBV6-2/TRBV6-3|few
CASSYDSSGANVLTF
TGTGCCAGCAGTTACGACAGCTCTGGGGCCAACGTCCTGACTTTC
>TRBJ1-5|TRBD1|TRBV20-1|-
CSANDRANQPQHF
TGCAGTGCTAATGACAGGGCCAATCAGCCCCAGCATTTT
>TRBJ1-1|-|TRBV11-2|-
CASSLTRSNTEAFF
TGTGCCAGCAGCTTAACAAGGTCCAACACTGAAGCTTTCTTT
>TRBJ2-5|TRBD1|TRBV30|-
CAWSLRDRQETQYF
TGTGCCTGGAGTCTCCGGGACAGACAAGAGACCCAGTACTTC
>TRBJ2-1|TRBD2|TRBV7-9|-
CASSLVASGSNEQFF
TGTGCCAGCAGCTTAGTGGCTAGCGGGAGTAATGAGCAGTTCTTC
>TRBJ2-2|-|TRBV6-2/TRBV6-3|-
CASSYSRGPGELFF
TGTGCCAGCAGTTACAGTCGGGGGCCCGGGGAGCTGTTTTTT
>TRBJ2-1|TRBD2|TRBV6-5|-
CASSYELAEPQFF
TGTGCCAGCAGTTACGAACTAGCGGAGCCGCAGTTCTTC
>TRBJ2-7|-|TRBV11-2|-
CASSLAGYEQYF
TGTGCCAGCAGCTTAGCGGGGTACGAGCAGTACTTC
>TRBJ2-5|-|TRBV6-5|-
CASSYSGGSGETQYF
TGTGCCAGCAGTTACTCGGGGGGTTCGGGGGAGACCCAGTACTTC
>TRBJ2-3|-|TRBV27|-
CASSRQITDTQYF
TGTGCCAGCAGCCGACAGATCACAGATACGCAGTATTTT
>TRBJ1-6|-|TRBV2|-
CASSEASSYNSPLHF
TGTGCCAGCAGTGAGGCTAGCTCCTATAATTCACCCCTCCACTTT
>TRBJ2-2|TRBD1|TRBV19|-
CASSEPGQGATGELFF
TGTGCCAGTAGTGAACCGGGACAGGGCGCCACCGGGGAGCTGTTTTTT
>TRBJ2-3|-|TRBV5-4|-
CASSLGLRADTQYF
TGTGCCAGCAGCCTTGGACTCCGGGCAGATACGCAGTATTTT
>TRBJ2-7|TRBD2|TRBV27|-
CASSSVLAGVEQYF
TGTGCCAGCAGTTCGGTACTAGCGGGAGTCGAGCAGTACTTC
>TRBJ1-1|-|TRBV12-3/TRBV12-4|once
CASKEGRVAFF
TGTGCCAGCAAAGAGGGCAGGGTCGCTTTCTTT
>TRBJ1-4|-|TRBV4-2|-
CASSQKIPRTEKLFF
TGTGCCAGCAGCCAGAAGATCCCTCGGACTGAAAAACTGTTTTTT
>TRBJ2-1|TRBD1|TRBV7-2|-
CASSLETGIYNEQFF
TGTGCCAGCAGCTTAGAGACAGGGATCTACAATGAGCAGTTCTTC
>TRBJ2-7|TRBD1|TRBV19|-
CASSIGTGFYHEQYF
TGTGCCAGTAGTATAGGGACAGGGTTTTACCACGAGCAGTACTTC
>TRBJ2-1|-|TRBV18|-
CASSPQGFSYNEQFF
TGTGCCAGCTCACCGCAGGGGTTCTCCTACAATGAGCAGTTCTTC
>TRBJ1-1|-|TRBV28|-
CASSLLGRRTEAFF
TGTGCCAGCAGTTTACTGGGGAGGAGAACTGAAGCTTTCTTT
>TRBJ2-2|-|TRBV11-3|-
CASSSAVGPGELFF
TGTGCCAGCAGCTCCGCCGTGGGGCCCGGGGAGCTGTTTTTT
>TRBJ2-5|-|TRBV28|-
CASSLPGGETQYF
TGTGCCAGCAGTTTACCCGGAGGGGAGACCCAGTACTTC
>TRBJ2-7|-|TRBV3-1/TRBV3-2|-
CAQAMVHEQYF
TGTGCCCAAGCAATGGTCCACGAGCAGTACTTC
>TRBJ1-2|-|TRBV5-6|-
CASSLGWGPGYGYTF
TGTGCCAGCAGCTTGGGTTGGGGGCCAGGGTATGGCTACACCTTC
>TRBJ1-2|-|TRBV30|-
CAWSGPGTPGYTF
TGTGCCTGGAGTGGCCCGGGAACCCCCGGCTACACCTTC
>TRBJ2-2|-|TRBV9|-
CASSGPGGWTGELFF
TGTGCCAGCAGCGGACCTGGGGGCTGGACCGGGGAGCTGTTTTTT
>TRBJ2-3|-|TRBV6-2/TRBV6-3|once
CASSRSSAFTDTQYF
TGTGCCAGCAGTCGATCTAGCGCATTCACAGATACGCAGTATTTT